These 21 T cell receptor beta chains share one sample of origin, sequenced in a study of beta chain features in type 1 diabetes. Which antigens these TCRs recognize remains unknown. As every portion of the isolated RNA was reverse transcribed, the sequencing read expressed TCRB transcripts. Only in-frame clones appear in the TCRdb table, and some are missing; sequencing was by immunoSEQ multiplex PCR. The table has 150,000 to 200,000 clones, 6.5% to 8.5% seen once. Notes on the study in general: There was a moderate but significant shortening of TCRB CDR3s in all four CD4+ subsets of Type 1 diabetes patients.

The sequenced material came from central memory CD4+ T cells from blood. The receptor set was obtained from a woman younger than 30 with type 1 diabetes.

This clone was counted only a few times. The chain combines TRBV4-3 with TRBJ1-2, with D possibly TRBD1 on 5 matching bases. The V gene's germline CDR1 is LGHNA and CDR2 YSLEER. This CDR3 spans 14 amino acids. The V gene lost 3 bases and the J gene lost 6 bases, with 14 bases spanning the gap. The DNA for the CDR3 is TGCGCCAGCAGCCATTACGACAAGGGGCATGGCTACACCTTC. This encodes CASSHYDKGHGYTF.

V and J are TRBV11-3 and TRBJ2-1; 8 positions agree with TRBD2. Germline lookup yields CDR1 SGHNT and CDR2 YENEEA. The V segment lost 5 bases and the J segment 5 bases; nucleotides outside the gene matches: 5. This CDR3 contains 14 residues. As DNA, the CDR3 is TGTGCCAGCAGCCTCAGCGGGAGCCACAATGAGCAGTTCTTC. This sequence encodes CASSLSGSHNEQFF.

DNA of the CDR3: TGTGCCAGCAGCTCGGGACAGGGGTTCGGCGAGCAGTACTTC. This sequence encodes CASSSGQGFGEQYF. The chain combines TRBV5-6 with TRBJ2-7; 10 nucleotides line up with TRBD1. V was clipped by 3 bases and J by 6 bases; unmatched bases: 6. The CDR3 length is 14 residues. Germline-derived CDR1 and CDR2 are SGHDT and YYEEEE. Combining the CDR3 with reference TRBV5-6 and TRBJ2-7 gives the whole variable domain DAGVTQSPTHLIKTRGQQVTLRCSPKSGHDTVSWYQQALGQGPQFIFQYYEEEERQRGNFPDRFSGHQFPNYSSELNVNALLLGDSALYLCASSSGQGFGEQYFGPGTRLTVT.

The chain links TRBV28 to TRBJ2-1; 10 bases fit TRBD2. Germline assignment: CDR1 MDHEN and CDR2 SYDVKM. The CDR3 consists of 17 residues. V lost 8 bases, J lost 7 bases, and 17 bases stayed unmatched. CDR3 sequence reads: CASCRLPTSGTWNEQFF. Here the CDR3 DNA reads TGTGCCAGCTGCCGTCTTCCCACTAGCGGGACTTGGAATGAGCAGTTCTTC.

This clone was seen a few times. The chain uses TRBV9 and TRBJ1-2; tentatively, D is TRBD1 (6 bases). Deletions cut 3 bases from V and 4 bases from J, with 25 bases between. Germline assignment: CDR1 SGDLS and CDR2 YYNGEE. The CDR3 totals 18 residues. CDR3 region: CASSDVNRLDRTPYGYTF. The DNA of the CDR3 is TGTGCCAGCAGCGACGTAAACAGGTTAGACAGGACCCCCTATGGCTACACCTTC.

This clone has a count of ten or more. The chain joins TRBV4-3 to TRBJ2-3, with D maybe TRBD2 (7 bases). The CDR3 consists of 15 residues. The germline gives CDR1 LGHNA, CDR2 YSLEER. Trimming left V 1 base short and J 4 bases short, with 12 bases between. The CDR3 nucleotides are TGCGCCAGCAGCCAAGCGGTAGGGGGGGCAGATACGCAGTATTTT. It codes for CASSQAVGGADTQYF.

There are a few counts of this clone. The chain has TRBV25-1 and TRBJ2-2; no reliable D call. The CDR3 contains 12 residues. Trimming shortened V by 7 bases and J by 1 base, and 4 bases separated the two germline ends. Germline V gene lookup returns CDR1 MGHDK and CDR2 SYGVNS. CDR3 in amino acids: CASTENTGELFF. The CDR3 nucleotides read TGTGCCAGCACAGAGAACACCGGGGAGCTGTTTTTT.

The table lists this clone with a few counts. V usage is TRBV30 and J usage is TRBJ2-2; 9 bases agree with TRBD1. CDR1 is GTSNPN and CDR2 is SVGIG in the germline V gene (reference sequence). The CDR3 covers 14 residues. The V and J ends lost 5 bases and 5 bases, in that order; junction bases with no gene match: 6. The CDR3, as DNA: TGTGCCTGGCTGGGACAGGGAGTTACCGGGGAGCTGTTTTTT. This translates into CAWLGQGVTGELFF.

This clone has a count of ten or more. The V gene is TRBV2, the J gene TRBJ2-1, with 11 bases identical to TRBD2. The CDR3 has 14 amino acids. Trimming took 1 base from V and 9 from J; bases not matched to a gene: 2. The germline gives CDR1 SNHLY, CDR2 FYNNEI. The CDR3 DNA is TGTGCCAGCAGTGAAGGACTAGCGGGGAGTGAGCAGTTCTTC. Its translation: CASSEGLAGSEQFF.

V usage is TRBV2 and J usage is TRBJ2-4; maybe TRBD2 (6 bases). V gave up 6 bases and J gave up 0 bases, with 12 bases separating them. This CDR3 comprises 15 residues. The germline V gene encodes CDR1 SNHLY and CDR2 FYNNEI. This chain's CDR3 is CASRLEGIAKNIQYF. CDR3 in DNA: TGTGCCAGCAGACTGGAGGGAATAGCCAAAAACATTCAGTACTTC.

The chain combines TRBV11-2 with TRBJ1-4, with D perhaps TRBD1 (5 bases). The CDR3 contains 16 residues. The germline gives CDR1 SGHAT, CDR2 FQNNGV. Trimming cost V 5 bases and J 1 base, with 14 bases left between them. This CDR3 reads CASSPLGGGTNEKLFF. The CDR3 DNA is TGTGCCAGCAGCCCTCTTGGGGGGGGAACTAATGAAAAACTGTTTTTT.

This clone was recorded at least ten times. Other DNA variants within this sample encode the same CDR3. The CDR3 nucleotides read TGTGCCAGCAGCCCACAGGGATATGGCTACACCTTC. This sequence encodes CASSPQGYGYTF. The chain links TRBV6-5 to TRBJ1-2, with D maybe TRBD1 (6 bases). The CDR3 has 12 residues. The V gene's germline CDR1 is MNHEY and CDR2 SVGAGI. V lost 6 bases, J lost 5 bases, and 10 bases lay in between.

This clone was picked up a small number of times. This chain's CDR3 is CASSVDEGNTIYF. Here the CDR3 DNA reads TGTGCCAGCAGCGTAGATGAGGGAAACACCATATATTTT. The chain is built from TRBV9 and TRBJ1-3, with no clear D. CDR1 and CDR2 (germline): SGDLS, YYNGEE. The CDR3 is 13 amino acids. V was trimmed by 0 bases and J by 4 bases, leaving 5 bases between them.

This sequence joins TRBV6-6 and TRBJ1-4; D remains ambiguous. The CDR3 runs 11 residues. V lost 5 bases and J lost 5, with 3 bases in between. From germline, CDR1 is MNHNY and CDR2 SVGAGI (reference sequence). The CDR3 DNA follows: TGTGCCAGCAGTGCGAATGAAAAACTGTTTTTT. It codes for CASSANEKLFF.

This clone was detected a few times. The chain couples TRBV27 to TRBJ2-7; the D gene is possibly TRBD2 (5 bases). The V gene lost 6 bases and the J gene lost 6 bases, with 15 bases spanning the gap. Germline V lookup: CDR1 MNHEY, CDR2 SMNVEV (reference sequence). The CDR3 is 13 residues long. The CDR3 DNA follows: TGTGCCAGCAGGGAGGCCCCCCTGGGCGAGCAGTACTTC. It specifies CASREAPLGEQYF.

This clone appeared a few times. The chain combines TRBV15 with TRBJ1-4; 9 bases are a match to TRBD1. Germline assignment: CDR1 LNHNV and CDR2 YYDKDF (reference sequence). The CDR3 length is 16 residues. Losses at the gene ends were 5 bases for V and 8 bases for J; bases not matched to a gene: 12. CDR3 amino acids: CATSRRTQGAREKLFF. CDR3 bases: TGTGCCACCAGCCGCCGGACACAGGGGGCTCGGGAAAAACTGTTTTTT.

This clone appeared a few times. The chain has TRBV2 and TRBJ1-5; 9 bases match TRBD1. Germline lookup yields CDR1 SNHLY and CDR2 FYNNEI. There are 15 residues in the CDR3. With 6 bases clipped from V and 6 bases from J, the junction kept 9 bases outside the gene matches. The CDR3 sequence: CASSVQGAEGQPQHF. CDR3 nucleotides: TGTGCCAGCAGCGTACAGGGGGCGGAGGGTCAGCCCCAGCATTTT.

The rearrangement links TRBV30 to TRBJ2-3, with D maybe TRBD1 (6 bases). CDR1 and CDR2 (germline): GTSNPN, SVGIG (reference sequence). The V end lost 5 bases, the J end lost 0 bases, and 15 bases lay between the germline ends. The CDR3 runs 15 residues. The CDR3 DNA sequence: TGTGCCTGGGGGGGAGCCGGACAGAGCACAGATACGCAGTATTTT. This gives the protein CAWGGAGQSTDTQYF.

This chain links TRBV7-9 with TRBJ1-3; D is unclear. The germline V gene has CDR1 SEHNR and CDR2 FQNEAQ (reference sequence). Trimming pared 1 base from V and 0 bases from J, leaving 10 bases between. The CDR3 runs 16 residues. The CDR3 nucleotides read TGTGCCAGCAGCTTAGGGGCGAGTTTCTCTGGAAACACCATATATTTT. Protein product: CASSLGASFSGNTIYF.

In this sample, this clone turned up a few times. This sequence joins TRBV7-9 and TRBJ2-5; unclear D gene. Germline V gene sequence: CDR1 SEHNR, CDR2 FQNEAQ (reference sequence). The CDR3 totals 13 residues. V gave up 4 bases and J gave up 5 bases, with 11 bases separating them. CDR3 region: CASSSTVEETQYF. The CDR3 DNA follows: TGTGCCAGCAGCTCTACCGTCGAGGAGACCCAGTACTTC.

The rearrangement uses TRBV9 and TRBJ1-3, with unresolved D. V was trimmed by 4 bases and J by 2 bases, leaving 7 bases between them. Germline CDR1 SGDLS, CDR2 YYNGEE. The CDR3 sequence is 13 residues long. Here the CDR3 reads CASSPNPGNTIYF. The CDR3 DNA is TGTGCCAGCAGCCCTAACCCTGGAAACACCATATATTTT.